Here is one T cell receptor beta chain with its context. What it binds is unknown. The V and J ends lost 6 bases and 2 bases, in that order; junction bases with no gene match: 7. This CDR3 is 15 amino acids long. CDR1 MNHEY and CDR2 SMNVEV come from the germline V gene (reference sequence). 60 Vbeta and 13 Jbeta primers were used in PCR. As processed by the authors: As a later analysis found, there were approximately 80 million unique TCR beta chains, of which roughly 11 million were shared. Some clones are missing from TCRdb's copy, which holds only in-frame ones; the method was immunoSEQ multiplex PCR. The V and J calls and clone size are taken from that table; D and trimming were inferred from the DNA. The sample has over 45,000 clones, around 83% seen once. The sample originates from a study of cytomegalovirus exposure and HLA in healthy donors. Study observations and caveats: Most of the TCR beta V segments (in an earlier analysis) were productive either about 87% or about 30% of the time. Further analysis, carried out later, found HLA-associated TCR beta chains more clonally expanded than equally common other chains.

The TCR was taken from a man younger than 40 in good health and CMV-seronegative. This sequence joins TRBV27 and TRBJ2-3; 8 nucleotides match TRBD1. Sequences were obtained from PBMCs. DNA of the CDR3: TGTGCCAGCAGCCTCCGGACAGGGTACACAGATACGCAGTATTTT. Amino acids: CASSLRTGYTDTQYF.